Following are 4 T cell receptor beta chains from one sample sequenced in a study of shared clonotypes between healthy human individuals (dated by TCRdb to 2018 to 2021). The protocol used for the library was the immunoSEQ multiplex PCR assay. The immuneACCESS repertoire file appears here via TCRdb, limited to in-frame rearrangements. These files lack a portion of the clones; in checked studies, under half of the deficit traces to unresolved V genes, and the cause of the others is not known. The sample data list some 2.3 million clones, and just over 90% of these were observed just once. The ten most abundant clones make up about 0.39% of the sample. Sequencing input: naive CD4+ T cells from PBMCs. Reading the label with the study, this specimen's cell subset or site is: CD45RA+ positively selected. Source of these receptors: a man younger than 35 in good health. Some clones in this sample may be carry-over from other donors' samples.

The chain uses TRBV18 and TRBJ2-7; no reliable D call. CDR3 length equals 16 residues. Germline lookup yields CDR1 KGHSH and CDR2 LQKENI. V shed 2 bases and J shed 1 base, with 15 bases lying between them. This chain's CDR3 is CASSPFEALLSYEQYF. The CDR3 nucleotides read TGTGCCAGCTCACCATTCGAGGCTCTACTATCCTACGAGCAGTACTTC. The full variable domain, rest sourced from reference TRBV18 and TRBJ2-7, is NAGVMQNPRHLVRRRGQEARLRCSPMKGHSHVYWYRQLPEEGLKFMVYLQKENIIDESGMPKERFSAEFPKEGPSILRIQQVVRGDSAAYFCASSPFEALLSYEQYFGPGTRLTVT.

This chain connects TRBV28 to TRBJ2-4; D may be TRBD2 (6 bases). Trimming cost V 5 bases and J 0 bases, with 23 bases left between them. In germline, CDR1 is MDHEN, CDR2 SYDVKM. This CDR3 is built from 19 residues. CDR3 region: CASSNLQLWGTLAKNIQYF. CDR3 nucleotides: TGTGCCAGCAGTAACCTCCAACTGTGGGGGACTTTAGCCAAAAACATTCAGTACTTC.

The J gene is TRBJ1-3, the V gene TRBV15; D is undetermined. Per germline, CDR1 LNHNV and CDR2 YYDKDF (reference sequence). The V and J ends lost 3 bases and 0 bases respectively, with 6 bases between them. The CDR3 consists of 14 residues. Here the CDR3 reads CATSSLYSGNTIYF. In nucleotides, the CDR3 is TGTGCCACCAGCAGCCTGTACTCTGGAAACACCATATATTTT.

A note on this clone: Other nucleotide sequences in the sample specify the same CDR3. V and J are TRBV6-1 and TRBJ2-1; 10 nucleotides line up with TRBD1. Trimming removed 8 bases from V and 4 bases from J; junction bases left unmatched: 2. The germline CDR1 and CDR2 sequences are MNHNS and SASEGT. CDR3 length: 13 residues. The CDR3 DNA reads as TGTGCCAGCGGGGACAGGGGTTACAATGAGCAGTTCTTC. Encoded protein: CASGDRGYNEQFF.